This TCR beta chain was retrieved from a study of CD8+ T cells in alopecia areata. On the study more broadly: Twice daily, treated patients received 5 to 10 mg of oral tofacitinib.

RNA was extracted and reverse transcribed into cDNA as the sequencing template. Generated by immunoSEQ multiplex PCR, the TCRdb table keeps only in-frame clones and is missing some. The table lists under 300,000 clones, 67% of them singletons. Germline assignment: CDR1 MNHEY and CDR2 SMNVEV (reference sequence). This CDR3 is built from 15 residues. Trimming took off 3 bases at V and 0 bases at J, with 11 bases between the two ends. The receptor comes from a human donor with alopecia areata. The sample consisted of CD4+ T cells sorted from blood, taken at week 0. The chain combines TRBV27 with TRBJ1-2; no definite D call. As DNA, the CDR3 is TGTGCCAGCAGTTTCGACGTTTCCGCTAACTATGGCTACACCTTC. As protein: CASSFDVSANYGYTF.